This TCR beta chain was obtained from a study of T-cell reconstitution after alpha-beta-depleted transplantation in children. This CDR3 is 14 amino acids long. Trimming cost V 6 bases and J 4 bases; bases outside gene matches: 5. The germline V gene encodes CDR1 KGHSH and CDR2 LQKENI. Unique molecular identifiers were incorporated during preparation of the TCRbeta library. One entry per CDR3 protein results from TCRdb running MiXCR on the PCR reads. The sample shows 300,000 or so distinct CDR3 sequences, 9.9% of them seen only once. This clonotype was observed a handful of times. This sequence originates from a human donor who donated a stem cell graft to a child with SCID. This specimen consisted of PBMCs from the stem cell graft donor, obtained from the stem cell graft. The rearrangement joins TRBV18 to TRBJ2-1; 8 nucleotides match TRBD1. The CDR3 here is CASSGQGPYNEQFF. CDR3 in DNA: TGTGCCAGCTCTGGACAGGGACCTTACAATGAGCAGTTCTTC.